The present entry profiles one T cell receptor beta chain with its context. Recovered Cohort 3 donors showed two negative PCRs, clearance, or symptom resolution. The data are from a study of blood T cell repertoires in COVID-19. On the study more broadly: COVID-19 samples, acute and convalescent, were from the United States, Italy and Spain. PBMCs, B-cell-depleted T cells, or T cells were the source of the cDNA or gDNA that made up the material.

Original handling: Amplification of reference gene primers was used by the study to estimate nucleated cell counts. The method was immunoSEQ multiplex PCR; TCRdb's version includes in-frame clones alone and lacks a portion of them. Clonal size and the V and J genes are those of that table, whereas D and trimming came from the DNA. Of about 370,000 clones in the sample, approximately 90% were seen once. V lost 3 bases and J lost 3, with 11 bases in between. The CDR3 spans 15 residues. Per the germline V gene, CDR1 is MDHEN and CDR2 is SYDVKM. The specimen was PBMCs or T cells enriched from blood (not recorded which). The rearrangement joins TRBV28 to TRBJ2-2, with TRBD2 as a possible D gene (6 bases). The clonotype comes from a man aged 18 to 30 who had recovered from COVID-19. CDR3 amino acids: CASSLAAGYTGELFF. The CDR3 DNA follows: TGTGCCAGCAGTTTGGCGGCGGGATACACCGGGGAGCTGTTTTTT.